This T cell receptor beta chain was identified in a study of lymphopenia after photon versus proton radiotherapy. Profiled with immunoSEQ multiplex PCR; TCRdb holds only in-frame clones, not every one. The table includes around 63,000 clones, around 86% detected once. The germline V gene encodes CDR1 SEHNR and CDR2 FQNEAQ (reference sequence). This CDR3 is 16 amino acids long. The receptor comes from a man at least 80 years old with esophageal cancer. This specimen consisted of peripheral blood, obtained from a patient treated with proton-based radiotherapy. The chain combines TRBV7-9 with TRBJ2-5, with a weak D call TRBD1 (6 bases). The tail of the sequence fits TRBJ2-7 better, so the J call may be wrong. The CDR3 DNA is TGTGCCAGCAGCGCGGGCCCCGAGACAGGAAACCACGAGCAGTACTTC. Amino acid sequence: CASSAGPETGNHEQYF.